A selection of T cell receptor beta chains follows, all from one sample in a study of blood T cell repertoires in COVID-19. The data were produced by immunoSEQ multiplex PCR, yet TCRdb's version contains in-frame clones alone and is incomplete. Of about 180,000 clones listed, 86% are singletons. The sequenced sample was peripheral blood. Receptors originate from a man aged 65 to 79 with active or convalescent COVID-19. Both conserved end residues are part of each CDR3. D genes are given only for firm matches. Clone size is given for some rows only: seen once, a few or many times, or a class if the clone is expanded.

v_gene	d_gene	j_gene	abundance	CDR3nt	CDR3aa
TRBV10-2	NA	TRBJ1-2	NA	TGCGCCAGCAGTGAGACGGGGGGGGCAGCTAACTATGGCTACACCTTC	CASSETGGAANYGYTF
TRBV7-2	NA	TRBJ1-5	NA	TGTGCCAGCAGCTTAGACCCGTGGGGTCGGGGAAATCAGCCCCAGCATTTT	CASSLDPWGRGNQPQHF
TRBV5-4	TRBD1	TRBJ2-3	NA	TGTGCCAGCAGCTTGGGGGGACAGGGGGGAATGAATACGCAGTATTTT	CASSLGGQGGMNTQYF
TRBV2	NA	TRBJ2-7	NA	TGTGCCAGCAGTGTAGGAGACAGATACGCCGAGCAGTACTTC	CASSVGDRYAEQYF
TRBV5-4	TRBD1	TRBJ1-1	NA	TGTGCCAGCAGCTCCAGCCCGGGACAGGGCGTTGAAGCTTTCTTT	CASSSSPGQGVEAFF
TRBV5-5	NA	TRBJ1-4	NA	TGTGCCAGCAGCCTATCAACGGCAGGGAATGAAAAACTGTTTTTT	CASSLSTAGNEKLFF
TRBV19	NA	TRBJ1-1	NA	TGTGCCAGTAGTCCGAGGACAGTTCTTGAAGCTTTCTTT	CASSPRTVLEAFF
TRBV19	TRBD1	TRBJ1-5	NA	TGTGCCAGTAGTCTATCGGGACAGGGGAGACAGCCCCAGCATTTT	CASSLSGQGRQPQHF
TRBV6-2/TRBV6-3	NA	TRBJ1-1	NA	TGTGCCAGCAGTGAGGGCCCCTTTAAGGAGGGCCACACTGAAGCTTTCTTT	CASSEGPFKEGHTEAFF
TRBV18	NA	TRBJ2-5	NA	TGTGCCAGCTCACCGACGACACAAGAGACCCAGTACTTC	CASSPTTQETQYF
TRBV7-2	NA	TRBJ2-5	NA	TGTGCCAGCAGCTTAGCCAGGAGGGAGACCCAGTACTTC	CASSLARRETQYF
TRBV19	NA	TRBJ2-7	few	TGTGCCAGTAGTATCCTGTTCGGGAACTACGAGCAGTACTTC	CASSILFGNYEQYF
TRBV19	NA	TRBJ1-4	NA	TGTGCCAGTAGTAAGGAAAGGGGAACTAATGAAAAACTGTTTTTT	CASSKERGTNEKLFF
TRBV18	TRBD1	TRBJ1-6	NA	TGTGCCAGCTCACAAACAGGGGTCTCCTATAATTCACCCCTCCACTTT	CASSQTGVSYNSPLHF
TRBV10-1	TRBD1	TRBJ1-1	NA	TGCGCCAGCAGTGATCCGAGCAGGGGGAAGACTGAAGCTTTCTTT	CASSDPSRGKTEAFF
TRBV24-1	NA	TRBJ2-7	NA	TGTGCCACCAGTGATTTGCCATTACTAATCTCGGCAGGGGACGAGCAGTACTTC	CATSDLPLLISAGDEQYF
TRBV12-3/TRBV12-4	NA	TRBJ1-2	NA	TGTGCCAGCAGCCGGGGGGGCTATGGCTACACCTTC	CASSRGGYGYTF
TRBV2	NA	TRBJ1-2	NA	TGTGCCAGCTCCACACTGGGGGCACATGGCTACACCTTC	CASSTLGAHGYTF
TRBV9	TRBD1	TRBJ1-6	NA	TGTGCCAGCTCCGCGCGGGCGGGACAGTATAATTCACCCCTCCACTTT	CASSARAGQYNSPLHF
TRBV5-8	NA	TRBJ1-6	NA	TGTGCCAGCAGCTTCCGGGGAGCACCCCTCCACTTT	CASSFRGAPLHF
TRBV28	TRBD1	TRBJ1-2	NA	TGTGCCAGCAGACCAGGGGGTAAATATGGCTACACCTTC	CASRPGGKYGYTF
TRBV19	TRBD2	TRBJ2-1	once	TGTGCCAGTAGTTCCCGGAGTAGCGGGTCTGGGTCGGGAAATGAGCAGTTCTTC	CASSSRSSGSGSGNEQFF
TRBV5-1	TRBD1	TRBJ1-1	NA	TGCGCCAGCAGCCAACAGGGGGCCAGGATCACTGAAGCTTTCTTT	CASSQQGARITEAFF
TRBV6-5	NA	TRBJ1-5	NA	TGTGCCAGCAGTCCGCAACAGGGACCAGGGCAGCCCCAGCATTTT	CASSPQQGPGQPQHF
TRBV6-5	NA	TRBJ1-1	NA	TGTGCCAGCAGTTACGCGTACGCGGCCAACACTGAAGCTTTCTTT	CASSYAYAANTEAFF
TRBV27	TRBD2	TRBJ2-1	NA	TGTGCCAGCAGTCCCAGGACTAGCGCACCCTACAATGAGCAGTTCTTC	CASSPRTSAPYNEQFF
TRBV28	TRBD1	TRBJ1-4	NA	TGTGCCAGCAGACCTGAGCAGGGGGTAGGGGAAAAACTGTTTTTT	CASRPEQGVGEKLFF
TRBV19	NA	TRBJ2-1	NA	TGTGCCAGTAGGTGGGACTGGGGACATGAGCAGTTCTTC	CASRWDWGHEQFF
TRBV7-2	NA	TRBJ2-5	NA	TGTGCCAGCAGCTTAGGCTCTGGGAGCCAAGAGACCCAGTACTTC	CASSLGSGSQETQYF
TRBV5-1	TRBD1	TRBJ1-3	NA	TGCGCCAGCATGGACAGACAGGGGGTCTCTGGAAACACCATATATTTT	CASMDRQGVSGNTIYF
TRBV6-5	TRBD1	TRBJ1-1	NA	TGTGCCAGCAGTTCCCCGACAGGGGGCCCTGAAGCTTTCTTT	CASSSPTGGPEAFF
TRBV2	NA	TRBJ1-2	NA	TGTGCCAGCAGTGAAACACAGGGTCGCGGCTACACCTTC	CASSETQGRGYTF
TRBV18	TRBD1	TRBJ2-7	NA	TGTGCCAGCTCACCAGGACAGGGATGGGGCGAGCAGTACTTC	CASSPGQGWGEQYF
TRBV7-9	NA	TRBJ1-2	NA	TGTGCCAGCAGCTTAGCGCAGGAGGAAATGTATAGAGGCTACACCTTC	CASSLAQEEMYRGYTF
TRBV9	TRBD2	TRBJ2-7	NA	TGTGCCAGCACCAGGGAGGCGGGAGAATCCTACGAGCAGTACTTC	CASTREAGESYEQYF
TRBV19	TRBD1	TRBJ1-2	NA	TGTGCCAGTAGTATGGGACAGAGCGGCTACACCTTC	CASSMGQSGYTF
TRBV7-2	NA	TRBJ2-2	NA	TGTGCCACCACCTTAGGGTTCAGGGACACCGGGGAGCTGTTTTTT	CATTLGFRDTGELFF
TRBV7-9	NA	TRBJ1-1	NA	TGTGCCAGCAGCTTGGAACAGTCAGGGCGAGCTTTCTTT	CASSLEQSGRAFF
TRBV7-2	TRBD1	TRBJ2-3	NA	TGTGCCAGCAGCTTCCAGGGGGCGATGAGGTCAGATACGCAGTATTTT	CASSFQGAMRSDTQYF
TRBV14	NA	TRBJ1-1	NA	TGTGCCAGCAGCCAATTCAGAGGCACTGAAGCTTTCTTT	CASSQFRGTEAFF
TRBV3-1/TRBV3-2	NA	TRBJ1-2	NA	TGTGCCAGCAGCCAAGAACGGGATAGGACGAATCGGGAGAAGGGCTACACCTTC	CASSQERDRTNREKGYTF
TRBV6-2/TRBV6-3	NA	TRBJ1-1	NA	TGTGCCAGCAGCCGCGGTGGCAGAGGCCCTGGAGGCACTGAAGCTTTCTTT	CASSRGGRGPGGTEAFF
TRBV4-3	TRBD1	TRBJ1-5	NA	TGCGCCAGCAGCCAAGAACGGCAGGGGGAGCAGCCCCAGCATTTT	CASSQERQGEQPQHF
TRBV28	TRBD1	TRBJ1-2	NA	TGTGCCAGCAGTTTAGGTGGACAGGGTTCTTCGTATGGCTACACCTTC	CASSLGGQGSSYGYTF
TRBV27	NA	TRBJ1-3	NA	TGTGCCAGCTGGGGCAGCTCTGGAAACACCATATATTTT	CASWGSSGNTIYF
TRBV18	NA	TRBJ2-4	once	TGTGCCAGCTCACCAAGCGACAGGTTTACCAAAAACATTCAGTACTTC	CASSPSDRFTKNIQYF
TRBV7-9	TRBD1	TRBJ1-6	NA	TGTGCCAGCAGCTCCCTTTGGGGACAGTATAATTCACCCCTCCACTTT	CASSSLWGQYNSPLHF
TRBV12-3/TRBV12-4	NA	TRBJ1-1	NA	TGTGCCAGCAGTTATGCGCAGAACACTGAAGCTTTCTTT	CASSYAQNTEAFF
TRBV2	NA	TRBJ2-3	NA	TGTGCCAGCAGCCTCGTCGGTGGCACAGATACGCAGTATTTT	CASSLVGGTDTQYF
TRBV25-1	NA	TRBJ1-6	few	TGTGCCAGCAGTGAATTCGGGGAGTTAGTCCTCCACTTT	CASSEFGELVLHF
TRBV6-5	TRBD1	TRBJ1-2	NA	TGTGCCAGCAGGGGGACAGGGCTGAGAAACTATGGCTACACCTTC	CASRGTGLRNYGYTF
TRBV27	NA	TRBJ2-2	NA	TGTGCCAGCAGGGGACTGGGCCCCGGGGAGCTGTTTTTT	CASRGLGPGELFF
TRBV7-2	TRBD1	TRBJ1-2	NA	TGTGCCAGCAGCAACAGGGGCTCCGACTTTTTC	CASSNRGSDFF
TRBV15	NA	TRBJ1-2	NA	TGTGCCACCAGCAGAGATCTCTGGGGGGTTAGCTATGGCTACACCTTC	CATSRDLWGVSYGYTF
TRBV5-4	TRBD1	TRBJ1-3	once	TGTGCCAGCAGCTCTATGGACAGGATATCTGGAAACACCATATATTTT	CASSSMDRISGNTIYF
TRBV3-1/TRBV3-2	NA	TRBJ2-7	few	TGTGCCAGCAGCCACGGAGGACTTGAGCAGTACTTC	CASSHGGLEQYF
TRBV2	TRBD1	TRBJ1-5	NA	TGTGCCAGCACCTGGACAGGGCCCAATCAGCCCCAGCATTTT	CASTWTGPNQPQHF
TRBV29-1	NA	TRBJ2-1	NA	TGCAGCGTTGAAGACTCCTTAGCTAAGGAGCAGTTCTTC	CSVEDSLAKEQFF
TRBV30	TRBD1	TRBJ1-2	NA	TGTGCCTGGAATACCGGGACAGGGGGCGTGGGTGGCTACACCTTC	CAWNTGTGGVGGYTF
TRBV7-2	NA	TRBJ1-1	NA	TGTGCCAGCAGCTTGCCCCGTAGGAACACTGAAGCTTTCTTT	CASSLPRRNTEAFF